This TCR beta chain originates from a study of cytomegalovirus exposure and HLA in healthy donors. Whole-study findings and limits: Most CMV-associated TCR beta chains were later found to appear HLA-restricted. According to an earlier analysis, most TCR beta V segments yielded productive rearrangements about 90% or about 30% of the time. It was shown in a later analysis that HLA-associated TCR beta chains were more clonally expanded than other, equally common chains.

Points on this clone: Its antigen remains unknown.

Vbeta (60) and Jbeta (13) primers were used in the PCR. As originally analysed: In a later analysis, of approximately 81 million unique beta chains, about 10 million appeared in at least two donors. Using immunoSEQ multiplex PCR, the repertoire was profiled, and TCRdb retains in-frame clones only, with some absent. D and trimming come from the DNA, and the V and J calls and clone size come from that table. The table includes around 120,000 clones, 55% to 65% detected once. Sequencing input: PBMCs. The TCR was taken from a man aged 25 to 40 in good health and CMV-seropositive.

As DNA, the CDR3 is TGTGCCATCAGTGAGTCCCGGGGACTAGCGGGGGACAACCCAGCCAAAAACATTCAGTACTTC. It specifies CAISESRGLAGDNPAKNIQYF. The rearrangement joins TRBV10-3 to TRBJ2-4; TRBD2 agrees at 14 bases. The germline CDR1 and CDR2 sequences are ENHRY and SYGVKD. V shed 0 bases and J 0 bases; nucleotides not matched to a gene: 10. The CDR3 covers 21 residues.